This T cell receptor beta chain is from a study of radiotherapy plus CTLA-4 blockade in lung cancer. This CDR3 comprises 11 residues. CDR1 and CDR2 from the germline V gene are SGHNT and YYREEE (reference sequence). V lost 4 bases and J 6 bases, leaving 8 bases between the germline ends. TCRdb keeps only in-frame clones here, not all; method: immunoSEQ multiplex PCR. In the table there are tens of thousands of clones, around 84% of which are singletons. The sequencing used peripheral blood, collected from a patient treated with radiotherapy plus ipilimumab. The chain recombines TRBV5-4 with TRBJ2-7; D could derive from TRBD1 or TRBD2 (5 bases each). The receptor was derived from a human donor with non-small cell lung cancer who had stable disease on radiotherapy plus ipilimumab. The CDR3 nucleotides read TGTGCCAGCAGCGAGGGGCGCGAGCAGTACTTC. Translating it yields CASSEGREQYF.